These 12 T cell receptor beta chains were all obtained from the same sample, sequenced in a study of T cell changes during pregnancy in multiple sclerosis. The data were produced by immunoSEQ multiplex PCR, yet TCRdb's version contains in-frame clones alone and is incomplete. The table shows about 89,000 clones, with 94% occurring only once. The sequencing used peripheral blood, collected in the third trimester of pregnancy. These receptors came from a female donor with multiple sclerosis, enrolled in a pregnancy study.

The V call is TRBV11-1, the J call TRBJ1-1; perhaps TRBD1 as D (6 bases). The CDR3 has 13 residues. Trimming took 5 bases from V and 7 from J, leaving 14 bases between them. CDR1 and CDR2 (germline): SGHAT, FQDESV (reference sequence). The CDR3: CASSPYSRGEAFF. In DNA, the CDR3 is TGTGCCAGCAGCCCATATTCCAGGGGTGAAGCTTTCTTT.

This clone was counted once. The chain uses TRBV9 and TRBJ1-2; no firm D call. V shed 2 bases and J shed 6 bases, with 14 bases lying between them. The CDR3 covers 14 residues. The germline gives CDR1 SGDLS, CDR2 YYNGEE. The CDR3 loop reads CASSVEAGMDGYTF. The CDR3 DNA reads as TGTGCCAGCAGCGTCGAGGCGGGTATGGATGGCTACACCTTC.

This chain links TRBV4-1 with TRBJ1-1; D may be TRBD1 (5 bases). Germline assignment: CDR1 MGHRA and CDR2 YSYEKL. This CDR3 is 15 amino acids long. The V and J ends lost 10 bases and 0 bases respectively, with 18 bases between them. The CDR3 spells CATTMGGRVNTEAFF. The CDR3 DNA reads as TGCGCCACCACGATGGGGGGTCGGGTGAACACTGAAGCTTTCTTT.

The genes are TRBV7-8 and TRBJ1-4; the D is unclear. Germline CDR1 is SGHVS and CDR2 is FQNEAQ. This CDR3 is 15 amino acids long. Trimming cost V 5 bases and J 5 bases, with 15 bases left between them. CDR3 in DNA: TGTGCCAGCAGCCCTGGGAGGACTCCGAATGAAAAACTGTTTTTT. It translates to CASSPGRTPNEKLFF.

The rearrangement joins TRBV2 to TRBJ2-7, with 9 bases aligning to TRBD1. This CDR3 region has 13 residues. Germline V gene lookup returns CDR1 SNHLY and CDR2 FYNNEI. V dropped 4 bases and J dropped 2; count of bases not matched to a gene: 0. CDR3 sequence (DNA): TGTGCCAGCAGTGGGGACAGGGCCTACGAGCAGTACTTC. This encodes CASSGDRAYEQYF.

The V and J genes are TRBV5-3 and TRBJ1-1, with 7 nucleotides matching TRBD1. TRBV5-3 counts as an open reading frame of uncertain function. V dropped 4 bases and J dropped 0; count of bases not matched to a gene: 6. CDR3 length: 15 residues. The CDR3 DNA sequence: TGTGCCAGAAGCCAGCTACAGGGGATGAACACTGAAGCTTTCTTT. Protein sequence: CARSQLQGMNTEAFF.

The CDR3 DNA is TGTGCCAGCAGGAGCGGGAGGAGTAACACCGGGGAGCTGTTTTTT. It encodes CASRSGRSNTGELFF. The J gene is TRBJ2-2, the V gene TRBV6-1; TRBD2 matches at 9 bases. The V segment lost 6 bases and the J segment 2 bases; nucleotides outside the gene matches: 4. Looked up from germline, CDR1 is MNHNS and CDR2 is SASEGT. The length of the CDR3 is 15 residues.

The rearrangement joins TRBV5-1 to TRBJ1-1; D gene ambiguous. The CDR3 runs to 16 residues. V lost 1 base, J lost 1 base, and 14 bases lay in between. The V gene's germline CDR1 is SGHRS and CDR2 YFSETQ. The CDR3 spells CASSLLRFFRNTEAFF. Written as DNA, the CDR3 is TGCGCCAGCAGCTTGCTCCGGTTTTTTCGGAACACTGAAGCTTTCTTT.

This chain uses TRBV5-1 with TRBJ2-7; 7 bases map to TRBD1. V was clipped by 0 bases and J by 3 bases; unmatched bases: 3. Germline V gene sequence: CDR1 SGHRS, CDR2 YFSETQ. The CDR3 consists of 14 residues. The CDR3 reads CASSLGQGFYEQYF. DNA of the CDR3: TGCGCCAGCAGCTTGGGACAGGGCTTCTACGAGCAGTACTTC. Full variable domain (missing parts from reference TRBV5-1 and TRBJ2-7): KAGVTQTPRYLIKTRGQQVTLSCSPISGHRSVSWYQQTPGQGLQFLFEYFSETQRNKGNFPGRFSGRQFSNSRSEMNVSTLELGDSALYLCASSLGQGFYEQYFGPGTRLTVT.

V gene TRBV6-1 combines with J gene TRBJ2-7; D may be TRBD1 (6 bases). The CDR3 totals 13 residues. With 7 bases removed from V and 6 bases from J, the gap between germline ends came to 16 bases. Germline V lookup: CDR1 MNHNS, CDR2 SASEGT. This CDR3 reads CASTPQGFGEQYF. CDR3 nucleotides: TGTGCCAGCACCCCACAGGGATTCGGCGAGCAGTACTTC.

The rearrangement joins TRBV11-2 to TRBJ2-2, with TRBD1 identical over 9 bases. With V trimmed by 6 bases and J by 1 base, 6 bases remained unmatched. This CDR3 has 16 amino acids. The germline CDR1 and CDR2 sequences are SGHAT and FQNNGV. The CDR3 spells CASRPGQGWNTGELFF. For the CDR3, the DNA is TGTGCCAGCAGACCAGGACAGGGGTGGAACACCGGGGAGCTGTTTTTT. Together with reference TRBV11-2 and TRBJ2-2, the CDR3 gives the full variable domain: EAGVAQSPRYKIIEKRQSVAFWCNPISGHATLYWYQQILGQGPKLLIQFQNNGVVDDSQLPKDRFSAERLKGVDSTLKIQPAKLEDSAVYLCASRPGQGWNTGELFFGEGSRLTVL.

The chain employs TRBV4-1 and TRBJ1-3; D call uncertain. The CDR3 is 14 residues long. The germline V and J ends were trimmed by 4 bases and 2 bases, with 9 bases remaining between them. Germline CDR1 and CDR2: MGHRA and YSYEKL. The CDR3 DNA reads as TGCGCCAGCAGCCTCCCGGGTGCTGGAAACACCATATATTTT. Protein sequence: CASSLPGAGNTIYF.